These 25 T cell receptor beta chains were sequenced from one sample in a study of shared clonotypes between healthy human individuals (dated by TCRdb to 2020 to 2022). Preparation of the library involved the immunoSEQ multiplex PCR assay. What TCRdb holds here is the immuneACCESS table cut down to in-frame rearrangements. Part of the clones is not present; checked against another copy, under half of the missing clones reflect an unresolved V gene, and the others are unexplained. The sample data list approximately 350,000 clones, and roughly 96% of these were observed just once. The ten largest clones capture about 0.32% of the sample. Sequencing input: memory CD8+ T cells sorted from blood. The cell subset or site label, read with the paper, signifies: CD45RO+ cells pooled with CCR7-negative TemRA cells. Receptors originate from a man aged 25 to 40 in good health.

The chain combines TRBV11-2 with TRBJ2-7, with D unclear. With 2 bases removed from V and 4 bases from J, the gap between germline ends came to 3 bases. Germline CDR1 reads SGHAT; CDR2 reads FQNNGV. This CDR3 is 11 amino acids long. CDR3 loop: CASSLLYEQYF. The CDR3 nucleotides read TGTGCCAGCAGCTTATTGTACGAGCAGTACTTC.

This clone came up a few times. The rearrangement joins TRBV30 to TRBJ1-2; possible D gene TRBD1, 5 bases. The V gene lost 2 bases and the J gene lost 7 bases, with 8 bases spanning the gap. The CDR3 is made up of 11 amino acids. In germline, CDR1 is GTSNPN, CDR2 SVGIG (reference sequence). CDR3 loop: CAWSRGSGYTF. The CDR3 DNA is TGTGCCTGGAGTCGGGGCAGTGGCTACACCTTC.

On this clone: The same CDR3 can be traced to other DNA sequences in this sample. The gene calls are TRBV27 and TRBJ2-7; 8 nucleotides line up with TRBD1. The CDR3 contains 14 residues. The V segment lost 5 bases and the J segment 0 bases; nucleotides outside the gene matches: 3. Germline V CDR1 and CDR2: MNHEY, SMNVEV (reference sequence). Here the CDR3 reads CASSLGTGSYEQYF. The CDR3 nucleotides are TGTGCCAGCAGTCTCGGGACAGGCTCCTACGAGCAGTACTTC.

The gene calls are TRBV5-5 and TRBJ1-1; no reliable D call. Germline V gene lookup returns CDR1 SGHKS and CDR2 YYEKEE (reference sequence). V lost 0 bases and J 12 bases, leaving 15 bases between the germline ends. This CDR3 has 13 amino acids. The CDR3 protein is CASSLAPDEKTFF. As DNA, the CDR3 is TGTGCCAGCAGCTTGGCGCCGGATGAGAAGACTTTCTTT.

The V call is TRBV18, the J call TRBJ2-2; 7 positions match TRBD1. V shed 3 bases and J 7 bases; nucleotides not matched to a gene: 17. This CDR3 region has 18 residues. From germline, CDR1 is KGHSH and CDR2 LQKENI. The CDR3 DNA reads TGTGCCAGCTCACCGTCCGTCAAGGCAGGGGGTTTTGGCGGGGAGCTGTTTTTT. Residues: CASSPSVKAGGFGGELFF.

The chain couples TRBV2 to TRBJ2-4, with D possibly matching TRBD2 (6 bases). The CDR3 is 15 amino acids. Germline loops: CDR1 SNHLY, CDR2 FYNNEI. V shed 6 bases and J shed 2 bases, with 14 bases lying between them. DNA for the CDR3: TGTGCCAGCAGAAGTCAGGGACTCACCAAAAACATTCAGTACTTC. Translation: CASRSQGLTKNIQYF.

CDR3 amino acids: CASSRPGVDEKLFF. In nucleotides, the CDR3 is TGTGCCAGCAGCCGCCCCGGGGTGGACGAAAAACTGTTTTTT. This chain links TRBV7-9 with TRBJ1-4; no firm D call. From germline, CDR1 is SEHNR and CDR2 FQNEAQ (reference sequence). The CDR3 extends over 14 amino acids. V was clipped by 5 bases and J by 8 bases, with 15 bases between them.

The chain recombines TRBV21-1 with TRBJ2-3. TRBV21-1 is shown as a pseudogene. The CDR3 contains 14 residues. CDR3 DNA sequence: TGTGCCAGCAGCAGTCCGAAGTTCACAGATACGCAGTATTTT. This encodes CASSSPKFTDTQYF.

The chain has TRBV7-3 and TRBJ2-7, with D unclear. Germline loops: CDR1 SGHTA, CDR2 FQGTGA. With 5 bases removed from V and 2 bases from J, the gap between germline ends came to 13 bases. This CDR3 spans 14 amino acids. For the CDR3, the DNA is TGTGCCAGCAGCCCGGGTCCTACGCCCTACGAGCAGTACTTC. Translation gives CASSPGPTPYEQYF.

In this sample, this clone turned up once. The CDR3 DNA sequence: TGTGCCAGCAGCAGCCGGGACGGCTCCTACGAGCAGTACTTC. Protein: CASSSRDGSYEQYF. The J gene is TRBJ2-7, the V gene TRBV4-2; tentatively, D is TRBD1 or TRBD2 (5 bases each). CDR1 and CDR2 (germline): LGHNA, YNFKEQ. The V gene lost 5 bases and the J gene lost 0 bases, with 11 bases spanning the gap. CDR3 length: 14 amino acids.

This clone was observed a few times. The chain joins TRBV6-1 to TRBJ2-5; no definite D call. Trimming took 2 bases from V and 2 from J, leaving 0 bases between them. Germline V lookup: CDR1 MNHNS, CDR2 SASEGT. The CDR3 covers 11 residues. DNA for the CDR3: TGTGCCAGCAGTGAACAAGAGACCCAGTACTTC. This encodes CASSEQETQYF.

The CDR3 nucleotides read TGTGCCACCCTCCCCTCCCAGGTGACATCCTACGAGCAGTACTTC. Protein product: CATLPSQVTSYEQYF. The chain is built from TRBV11-2 and TRBJ2-7; D is ambiguous. V shed 10 bases and J shed 1 base, with 20 bases lying between them. Germline V gene sequence: CDR1 SGHAT, CDR2 FQNNGV. The CDR3 extends over 15 amino acids. Looking up the rest from reference TRBV11-2 and TRBJ2-7 gives the full variable domain: EAGVAQSPRYKIIEKRQSVAFWCNPISGHATLYWYQQILGQGPKLLIQFQNNGVVDDSQLPKDRFSAERLKGVDSTLKIQPAKLEDSAVYLCATLPSQVTSYEQYFGPGTRLTVT.

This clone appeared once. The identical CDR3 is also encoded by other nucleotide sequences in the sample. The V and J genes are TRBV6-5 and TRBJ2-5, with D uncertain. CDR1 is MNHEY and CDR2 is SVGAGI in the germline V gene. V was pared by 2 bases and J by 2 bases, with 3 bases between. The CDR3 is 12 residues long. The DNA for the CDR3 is TGTGCCAGCAGTTACGGGCAAGAGACCCAGTACTTC. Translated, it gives CASSYGQETQYF.

This CDR3 reads CASSSTSQETQYF. CDR3 nucleotides: TGTGCCAGCAGCTCAACCTCCCAAGAGACCCAGTACTTC. This rearrangement joins TRBV5-5 to TRBJ2-5; unclear D gene. Trimming stripped 3 bases from V and 1 base from J, with 7 bases between. Germline-derived CDR1 and CDR2 are SGHKS and YYEKEE (reference sequence). The CDR3 loop spans 13 amino acids.

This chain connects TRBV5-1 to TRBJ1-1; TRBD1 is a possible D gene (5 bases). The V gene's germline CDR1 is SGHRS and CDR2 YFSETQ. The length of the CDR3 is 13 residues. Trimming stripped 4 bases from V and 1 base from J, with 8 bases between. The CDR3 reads CASSVTGNTEAFF. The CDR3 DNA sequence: TGCGCCAGCAGCGTAACAGGGAACACTGAAGCTTTCTTT. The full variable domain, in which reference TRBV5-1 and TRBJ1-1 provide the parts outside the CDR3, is KAGVTQTPRYLIKTRGQQVTLSCSPISGHRSVSWYQQTPGQGLQFLFEYFSETQRNKGNFPGRFSGRQFSNSRSEMNVSTLELGDSALYLCASSVTGNTEAFFGQGTRLTVV.

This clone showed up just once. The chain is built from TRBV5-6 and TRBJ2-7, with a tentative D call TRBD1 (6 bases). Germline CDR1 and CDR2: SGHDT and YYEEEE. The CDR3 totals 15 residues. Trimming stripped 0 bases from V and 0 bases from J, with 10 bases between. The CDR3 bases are TGTGCCAGCAGCTTGGTGGGGGCGAACTCCTACGAGCAGTACTTC. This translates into CASSLVGANSYEQYF. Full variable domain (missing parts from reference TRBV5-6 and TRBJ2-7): DAGVTQSPTHLIKTRGQQVTLRCSPKSGHDTVSWYQQALGQGPQFIFQYYEEEERQRGNFPDRFSGHQFPNYSSELNVNALLLGDSALYLCASSLVGANSYEQYFGPGTRLTVT.

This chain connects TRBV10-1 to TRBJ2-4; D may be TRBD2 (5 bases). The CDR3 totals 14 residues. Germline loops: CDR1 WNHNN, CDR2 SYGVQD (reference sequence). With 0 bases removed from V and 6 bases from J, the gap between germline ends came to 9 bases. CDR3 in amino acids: CASSESSSGNIQYF. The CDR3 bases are TGCGCCAGCAGTGAGTCATCCAGCGGAAACATTCAGTACTTC.

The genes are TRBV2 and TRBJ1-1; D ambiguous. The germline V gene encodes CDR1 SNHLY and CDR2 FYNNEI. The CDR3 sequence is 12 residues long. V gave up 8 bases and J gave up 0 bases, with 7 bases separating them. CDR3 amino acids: CASDKMNTEAFF. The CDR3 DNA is TGTGCCAGCGACAAGATGAACACTGAAGCTTTCTTT.

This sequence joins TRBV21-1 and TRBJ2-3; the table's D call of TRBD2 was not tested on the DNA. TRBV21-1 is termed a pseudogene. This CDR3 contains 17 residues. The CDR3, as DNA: TGTGCCAGCAGCAAAGCTGCATCGGGACTAGGGACAGATACGCAGTATTTT. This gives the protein CASSKAASGLGTDTQYF.

The CDR3 DNA sequence: TGTGCCAGCAGCCCAAGGACTAGCGGGAGTTACGAGCAGTACTTC. It codes for CASSPRTSGSYEQYF. The V gene is TRBV7-9, the J gene TRBJ2-7, with 13 bases identical to TRBD2. Looked up from germline, CDR1 is SEHNR and CDR2 is FQNEAQ (reference sequence). The CDR3 runs to 15 residues. Trimming took 5 bases from V and 4 from J; bases not matched to a gene: 5. Full variable domain (missing parts from reference TRBV7-9 and TRBJ2-7): DTGVSQNPRHKITKRGQNVTFRCDPISEHNRLYWYRQTLGQGPEFLTYFQNEAQLEKSRLLSDRFSAERPKGSFSTLEIQRTEQGDSAMYLCASSPRTSGSYEQYFGPGTRLTVT.

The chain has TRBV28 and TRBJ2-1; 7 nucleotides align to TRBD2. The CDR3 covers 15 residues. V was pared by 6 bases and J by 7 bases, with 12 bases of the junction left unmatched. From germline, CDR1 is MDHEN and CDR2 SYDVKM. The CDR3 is CASSRRWDYGNEQFF. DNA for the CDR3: TGTGCCAGCAGCCGGAGGTGGGACTATGGTAATGAGCAGTTCTTC.

The CDR3 coding sequence is TGTGCCAGCAGTTTATCGGGAGGGGCCAACGTCCTGACTTTC. Translating it yields CASSLSGGANVLTF. The gene calls are TRBV28 and TRBJ2-6, with D perhaps matching TRBD2 (5 bases). V lost 1 base and J 4 bases, leaving 5 bases between the germline ends. The CDR3 is 14 amino acids. Germline-derived CDR1 and CDR2 are MDHEN and SYDVKM.

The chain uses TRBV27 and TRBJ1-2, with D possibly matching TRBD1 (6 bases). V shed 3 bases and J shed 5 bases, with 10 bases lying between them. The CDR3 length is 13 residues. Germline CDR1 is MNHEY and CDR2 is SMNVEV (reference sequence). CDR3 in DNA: TGTGCCAGCAGTTTTGGACAGACTTATGGCTACACCTTC. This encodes CASSFGQTYGYTF.

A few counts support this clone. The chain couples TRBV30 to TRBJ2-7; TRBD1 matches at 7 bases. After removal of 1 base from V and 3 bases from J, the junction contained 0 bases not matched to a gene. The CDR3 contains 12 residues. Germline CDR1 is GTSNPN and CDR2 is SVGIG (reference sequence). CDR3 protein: CAWSAGGYEQYF. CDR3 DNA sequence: TGTGCCTGGAGTGCAGGGGGCTACGAGCAGTACTTC.

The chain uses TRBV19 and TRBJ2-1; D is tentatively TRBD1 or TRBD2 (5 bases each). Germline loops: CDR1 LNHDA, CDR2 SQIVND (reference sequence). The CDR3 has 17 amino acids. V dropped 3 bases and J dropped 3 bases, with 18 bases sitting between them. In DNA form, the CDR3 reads TGTGCCAGTAGTATCTTTCCTCCGGGACGCAGCTACAATGAGCAGTTCTTC. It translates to CASSIFPPGRSYNEQFF.